This T cell receptor beta chain was sequenced for a study of cytomegalovirus exposure and HLA in healthy donors. Whole-study context: Earlier sequencing of approximately 180 million T cells yielded approximately 120 million unique TCR beta sequences.

CDR3 length equals 12 residues. Germline assignment: CDR1 SEHNR and CDR2 FQNEAQ (reference sequence). As concerns this clone: Its antigen is not known. One junction end does not reproduce the germline sequence, and a read error may be involved.

Study conclusions and caveats: In an earlier analysis, in some 540 donors, most V segments appeared productive either ~90% or ~30% of the time. An apparent linkage of common viral pathogens to several of the most significant clusters emerged in a later analysis. Association of a missense DCLRE1C variant with TCR beta V- and J-gene trimming was reported in a later analysis.

The PCR employed 60 Vbeta primers together with 13 Jbeta primers. The method was immunoSEQ multiplex PCR; TCRdb's version includes in-frame clones alone and lacks a portion of them. The repertoire holds hundreds of thousands of clones, with over 75% as singletons. The source material was PBMCs. The receptor comes from a boy aged 5-17 years in good health and CMV-seronegative. The V call is TRBV7-9, the J call TRBJ2-7; D uncertain. CDR3 sequence: CSSSLDLGEQYF. The CDR3, as DNA: TGTTCCAGCAGCTTAGACCTCGGCGAGCAGTACTTC.